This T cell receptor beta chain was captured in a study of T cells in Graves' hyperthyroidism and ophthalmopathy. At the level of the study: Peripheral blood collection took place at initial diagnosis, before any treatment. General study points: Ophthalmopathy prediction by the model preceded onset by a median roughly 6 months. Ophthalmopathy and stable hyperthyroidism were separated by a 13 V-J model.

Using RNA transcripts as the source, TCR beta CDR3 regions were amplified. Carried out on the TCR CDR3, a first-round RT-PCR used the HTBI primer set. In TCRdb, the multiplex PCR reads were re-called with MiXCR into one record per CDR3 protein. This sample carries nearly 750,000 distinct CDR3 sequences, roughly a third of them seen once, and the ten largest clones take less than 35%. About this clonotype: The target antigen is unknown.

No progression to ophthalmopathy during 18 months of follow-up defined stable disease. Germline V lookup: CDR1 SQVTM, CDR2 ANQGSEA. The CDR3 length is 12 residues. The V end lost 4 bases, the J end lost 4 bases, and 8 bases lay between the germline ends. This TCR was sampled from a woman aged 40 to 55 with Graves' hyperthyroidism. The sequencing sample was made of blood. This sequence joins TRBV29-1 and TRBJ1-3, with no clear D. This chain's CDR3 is CSVVTDGNTIYF. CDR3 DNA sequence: TGCAGCGTTGTCACGGACGGAAACACCATATATTTT.